This T cell receptor beta chain was sequenced for a study of tumor-infiltrating lymphocytes in oesophageal squamous cell carcinoma (dated by TCRdb to the mid-2010s). The library was produced with PCR. Sequencing took place on an Illumina HiSeq 2000. In TCRdb, the public reads were trimmed at Q25 with fastp and aligned with MiXCR, with productive beta chains retained. Every distinct CDR3 protein forms one entry, paired with its most common genes and DNA. This sample has 16,000 or so distinct CDR3 sequences in its table, and around two fifths of those were observed once. In total, the top ten clones hold 29% of the sample. Many counts were recorded for this clonotype. Its antigen remains undetermined. Nothing much larger sits one base from this clone, and base qualities are not available. The CDR3 runs 14 amino acids, cysteine and phenylalanine included. The read is trimmed to its CDR3 DNA, 42 bases read in frame from base 1. V loses 4 bases at its end and J loses 10 bases; junction bases beyond the gene matches: 9. From a lookup of the germline V gene (reference sequence), CDR1 and CDR2 are SEHNR and FQNEAQ.

Sequencing was performed on esophageal tumor tissue. This clonotype originated in a male donor with esophageal squamous cell carcinoma. The chain couples TRBV7-9 to TRBJ2-1, and 8 bases in between align with TRBD2. The CDR3 region: CASSSIPGLEEQFF. The nucleotide sequence reads TGTGCCAGCAGCTCTATTCCGGGACTAGAAGAGCAGTTCTTC.